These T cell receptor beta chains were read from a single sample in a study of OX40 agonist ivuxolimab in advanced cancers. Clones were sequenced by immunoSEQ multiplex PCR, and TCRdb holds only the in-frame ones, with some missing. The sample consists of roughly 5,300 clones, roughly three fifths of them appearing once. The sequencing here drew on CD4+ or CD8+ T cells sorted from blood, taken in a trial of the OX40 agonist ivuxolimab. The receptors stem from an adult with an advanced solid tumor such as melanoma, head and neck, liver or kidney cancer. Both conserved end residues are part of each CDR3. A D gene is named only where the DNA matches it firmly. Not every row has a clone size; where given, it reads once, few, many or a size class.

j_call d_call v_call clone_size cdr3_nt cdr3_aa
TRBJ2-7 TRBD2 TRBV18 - TGTGCCAGCTCACCAGGATCCGGTCGGGCTAGCGGGAGGGGGTACGAGCAGTACTTC CASSPGSGRASGRGYEQYF
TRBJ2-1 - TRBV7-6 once TGTGCCAGCAGCTTAATAGTCCGGACAGAGGCCTACAATGAGCAGTTCTTC CASSLIVRTEAYNEQFF
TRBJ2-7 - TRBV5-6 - TGTGCCAGCAGCTTCCTAGCTTCCGAGCAGTACTTC CASSFLASEQYF
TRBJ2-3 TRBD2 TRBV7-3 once TGTGCCAGCAGTAGACTAGCGGTTAGCACAGATACGCAGTATTTT CASSRLAVSTDTQYF
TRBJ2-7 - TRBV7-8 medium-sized TGTGCCAGCAGCTTAGGCCCGGGAGTCAACTACGAGCAGTACTTC CASSLGPGVNYEQYF
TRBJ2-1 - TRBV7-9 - TGTGCCAGCAGCTTAGGGGGGGACCCGTCCCATGAGCAGTTCTTC CASSLGGDPSHEQFF
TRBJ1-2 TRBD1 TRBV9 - TGTGCCAGCAGCTCGCCGGGACAGGTCTACTATGGCTACACCTTC CASSSPGQVYYGYTF
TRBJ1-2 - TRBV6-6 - TGTGGCGTCGGAGGACAGTTCTATGGCTACACCTTC CGVGGQFYGYTF
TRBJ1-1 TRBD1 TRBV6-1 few TGTGCCAGCAGCCTTGGGACAGAGAACACTGAAGCTTTCTTT CASSLGTENTEAFF
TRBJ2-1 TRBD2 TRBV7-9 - TGTGCCAGCAGCTCCCTTGGCGGGAGCTCGTTCGATGAGCAGTTCTTC CASSSLGGSSFDEQFF
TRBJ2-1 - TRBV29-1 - TGCAGCCAAAGGGGGGAGTACAATGAGCAGTTCTTC CSQRGEYNEQFF
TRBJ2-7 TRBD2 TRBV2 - TGTGCCAGCAGTGAAGAGATTAGCGGGAGTAGGTACTCCTACGAGCAGTACTTC CASSEEISGSRYSYEQYF
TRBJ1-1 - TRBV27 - TGTGCCAGCAGTCTTTCCCTGAACACTGAAGCTTTCTTT CASSLSLNTEAFF
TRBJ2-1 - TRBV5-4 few TGTGCCAGCAGCCCAAGGGGAGCGGGTCCCCCTGAGCAGTTCTTC CASSPRGAGPPEQFF
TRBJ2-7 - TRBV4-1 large TGCGCCAGCAGCCAAGATCTCCAAGGCTGGGAGCAGTACTTC CASSQDLQGWEQYF
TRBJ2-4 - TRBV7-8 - TGTGCCAGCAGCTGGACGGGATCCTTAATAGCCAAAAACATTCAGTACTTC CASSWTGSLIAKNIQYF
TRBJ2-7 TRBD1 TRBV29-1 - TGCAGCGTCCTTAGACAGGGAACCTACGAGCAGTACTTC CSVLRQGTYEQYF
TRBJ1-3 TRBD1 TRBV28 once TGTGCCAGCAGTACAGGGGGCTCTGGAAACACCATATATTTT CASSTGGSGNTIYF
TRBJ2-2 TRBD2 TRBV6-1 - TGTGCCAGCAGCTCCACTAGCGGGAGCACCGGGGAGCTGTTTTTT CASSSTSGSTGELFF
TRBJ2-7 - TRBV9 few TGTGCCAGCAGCGTAGGGGTGGGGAGAACTACCTACGAGCAGTACTTC CASSVGVGRTTYEQYF
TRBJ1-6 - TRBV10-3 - TGTGCCATCGGGTCAGGTCCTTCACCCCTCCACTTT CAIGSGPSPLHF
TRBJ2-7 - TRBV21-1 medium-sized TGTGCCAGCAGCAAAGAGGCCGTCCGGGACAGGGAGAGGCAGTACTTC CASSKEAVRDRERQYF
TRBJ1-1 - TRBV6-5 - TGTGCCAGCAGTATAGTGCTGAACACTGAAGCTTTCTTT CASSIVLNTEAFF
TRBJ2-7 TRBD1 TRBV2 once TGTGCCAGCAGTGAAGCAGGCAGGGGGTTTATCCACGAGCAGTACTTC CASSEAGRGFIHEQYF
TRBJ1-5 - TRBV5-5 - TGTGCCAGCAGCCCAAATACGGGGATCAATCAGCCCCAGCATTTT CASSPNTGINQPQHF
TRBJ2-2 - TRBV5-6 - TGTGCCAGCAGCTTTATCTTAGCGGCTACAAGGGGGGAGCTGTTTTTT CASSFILAATRGELFF
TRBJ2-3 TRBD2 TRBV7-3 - TGTGCCAGCAGCCCCGGGACTAGCGGGAGCACAGATACGCAGTATTTT CASSPGTSGSTDTQYF